The sequence of this T cell receptor (beta chain) was determined in a study of blood T cell repertoires in COVID-19. The CDR3 loop spans 15 amino acids. Per the germline V gene, CDR1 is SNHLY and CDR2 is FYNNEI. V lost 6 bases, J lost 3 bases, and 5 bases stayed unmatched. Profiling relied on immunoSEQ multiplex PCR, and the TCRdb table lists in-frame clones only, not all of them. The repertoire includes some 170,000 clones, about 90% of them detected once, and around 1.2% sits in the top ten. The material sequenced was PBMCs or T cells enriched from blood (not recorded which). This TCR was recovered from a human donor with acute COVID-19. The donor label of this sample is uncertain. This rearrangement joins TRBV2 to TRBJ1-6; 7 nucleotides line up with TRBD1. CDR3 protein: CASRGQLVYNSPLHF. The CDR3 region has the DNA TGTGCCAGCAGGGGACAGCTAGTCTATAATTCACCCCTCCACTTT.